This T cell receptor (beta chain) came from a study of OX40 agonist ivuxolimab in advanced cancers. TCRdb keeps only in-frame clones here, not all; method: immunoSEQ multiplex PCR. This table holds approximately 78,000 clones, approximately 90% found once. The V segment lost 4 bases and the J segment 4 bases; nucleotides outside the gene matches: 6. This CDR3 is built from 14 residues. CDR1 MNHNS and CDR2 SASEGT come from the germline V gene. The source of this sequence is an adult with an advanced solid tumor such as melanoma, head and neck, liver or kidney cancer. The chain is built from TRBV6-1 and TRBJ1-2; 7 nucleotides align to TRBD1. Sequences were derived from CD4+ or CD8+ T cells sorted from blood, sampled in a trial of the OX40 agonist ivuxolimab. The CDR3 loop is CASSVEQGSYGYTF. CDR3 coding DNA: TGTGCCAGCAGTGTCGAACAGGGGTCCTATGGCTACACCTTC.